This is a list of T cell receptor beta chains from one sample in a study of blood T cell repertoires in COVID-19. Sequencing was performed with immunoSEQ multiplex PCR; in TCRdb, only in-frame clones are kept and a portion is missing. Here the sample spans roughly 570,000 clones, about 89% being singletons. The specimen was peripheral blood. The receptors come from a woman between 50 and 59 years old with COVID-19, enrolled during active disease. CDR3s include the opening cysteine and the closing phenylalanine or tryptophan. A D gene is named only where the DNA matches it firmly. The listing skips clone size in some rows; elsewhere it reads once, few, many or a size class.

TRBJ2-5 TRBV19 - - TGTGCCAGTAGTATAGGGCAGCGCCGGGAGACCCAGTACTTC CASSIGQRRETQYF
TRBJ2-3 TRBV5-8 - - TGTGCCAGCAGTTTAGGTATCGGACAGCCTAGCACAGATACGCAGTATTTT CASSLGIGQPSTDTQYF
TRBJ1-1 TRBV2 few - TGTGCCAGCACCGCGGGGGGGCGTACTGAAGCTTTCTTT CASTAGGRTEAFF
TRBJ2-7 TRBV21-1 - - TGTGCCAGCAGCAGACACAGCTACGAGCAGTACTTC CASSRHSYEQYF
TRBJ2-7 TRBV5-5 few - TGTGCCAGCAGCCCGGCCCTTTCTAGCTACGAGCAGTACTTC CASSPALSSYEQYF
TRBJ1-1 TRBV9 - - TGTGCCAGCAACGCTGGTGTGGAGATGGACACTGAAGCTTTCTTT CASNAGVEMDTEAFF
TRBJ2-1 TRBV3-1/TRBV3-2 - - TGTGCCGCAGGGGCAGGGCTTTACAATGAGCAGTTCTTC CAAGAGLYNEQFF
TRBJ1-1 TRBV9 - - TGTGCCAGCAGCGTAGTACAAACGGGGGGAGCTGAAGCTTTCTTT CASSVVQTGGAEAFF
TRBJ2-1 TRBV6-6 - TRBD1 TGTGCCAGCAGTTACTCGGGACAGGGAAAGCAGTTCTTC CASSYSGQGKQFF
TRBJ1-1 TRBV24-1 - - TGTGCCACCAGTGCGGGAATGAACACTGAAGCTTTCTTT CATSAGMNTEAFF
TRBJ1-4 TRBV11-2 - - TGTGCCAGCAGCTTGACGGGGTACGGTAATGAAAAACTGTTTTTT CASSLTGYGNEKLFF
TRBJ2-7 TRBV30 - - TGTGCCTGGAGTAAAGAAACATACGAGCAGTACTTC CAWSKETYEQYF
TRBJ1-1 TRBV6-5 - TRBD1 TGTGCCAGCAGCTGGAGGGGGCCGGACACTGAAGCTTTCTTT CASSWRGPDTEAFF
TRBJ1-5 TRBV5-4 few TRBD1 TGTGCCAGCAGCATACAGGGGAATCAGCCCCAGCATTTT CASSIQGNQPQHF
TRBJ1-1 TRBV3-1/TRBV3-2 once - TGTGCCAGCAGCCGGGGGCAGCTTGAAGCTTTCTTT CASSRGQLEAFF
TRBJ1-1 TRBV30 - - TGTGCCTGGAGTGGACGGGTAAACACTGAAGCTTTCTTT CAWSGRVNTEAFF
TRBJ2-1 TRBV23-1 - - TGCGCCAGCAGTCAACCGCCCCCGGGGGATTATCCCAATGAGCAGTTCTTC CASSQPPPGDYPNEQFF
TRBJ2-1 TRBV27 - - TGTGCCAGGAGCAGTTTGGGATCGATGAGGGGGGGGGATGAGCAGTTCTTC CARSSLGSMRGGDEQFF
TRBJ1-2 TRBV19 - - TGTGCCAGTATCGGGGAGGACTATGGCTACACCTTC CASIGEDYGYTF
TRBJ1-2 TRBV6-5 - TRBD1 TGTGCCAGCAGATTCGAAGGGGACAGAAGCGGCTACACCTTC CASRFEGDRSGYTF
TRBJ1-5 TRBV4-1 - - TGCGCCAGCAGCCCGGCGAAGTCCGGCGGTCAGCCCCAGCATTTT CASSPAKSGGQPQHF
TRBJ2-3 TRBV5-1 - - TGCGCCAGCACCGTCGGTTTGGTCACAGATACGCAGTATTTT CASTVGLVTDTQYF
TRBJ1-2 TRBV19 - - TGTGCCAGTACTACCTCTGGGGAGAGCTACACCTTC CASTTSGESYTF
TRBJ1-1 TRBV10-3 - - TGTGCCATCAGTGAAGAGGGGGAAAGCACTGAAGCTTTCTTT CAISEEGESTEAFF
TRBJ1-2 TRBV19 - - TGTGCCAGTAGTACGAATGCCAGGGTACGCGACTATGGCTACACCTTC CASSTNARVRDYGYTF
TRBJ1-6 TRBV10-3 - TRBD1 TGTGCCATCAGTGAGTCCTCAGGAGGGGGCACCCATTCACCCCTCCACTTT CAISESSGGGTHSPLHF
TRBJ1-2 TRBV2 - - TGTGCCAGCAGGAGCCCCGGCGGGTTGGGTGTCTACGATGTCTATGGCTACACCTTC CASRSPGGLGVYDVYGYTF
TRBJ2-6 TRBV9 - - TGTGCCAGCAGCGTAATTGGTACAGGGTATCTTGGGGCCAACGTCCTGACTTTC CASSVIGTGYLGANVLTF
TRBJ2-7 TRBV5-1 - TRBD2 TGCGCCAGCAGCTTGTTGCAGCGGGGGTACGAGCAGTACTTC CASSLLQRGYEQYF
TRBJ2-1 TRBV4-1 - - TGCGCCAGCAGTCTCAAGGGGCATGAGCAGTTCTTC CASSLKGHEQFF
TRBJ1-1 TRBV7-9 once TRBD1 TGTGCCAGCAGCTCACCACAGGGGGCGGCTTTCTTT CASSSPQGAAFF
TRBJ2-1 TRBV27 - TRBD2 TGTGCCAGCAGTTGGGGCGGGGGGTCGTTCAATGAGCAGTTCTTC CASSWGGGSFNEQFF
TRBJ1-2 TRBV4-2 - - TGTGCCAGCAGCCAAGGGAGGGACCGCGCGGGTTATGGCTACACCTTC CASSQGRDRAGYGYTF
TRBJ1-5 TRBV10-3 - TRBD1 TGTGCCATCAGCCCGAGAGGGGGCAGCAATCAGCCCCAGCATTTT CAISPRGGSNQPQHF
TRBJ1-5 TRBV6-2/TRBV6-3 few - TGTGCCAGCAGTTACCTTGGGGGCAGGGGACAGCCCCAGCATTTT CASSYLGGRGQPQHF
TRBJ2-7 TRBV19 - TRBD1 TGTGCCAGTAGTATTGGACAGGGGGTCGAGCAGTACTTC CASSIGQGVEQYF
TRBJ1-4 TRBV9 once - TGTGCCAGCAGCGCCGACTCGAATTACGTGGAAAAACTGTTTTTT CASSADSNYVEKLFF
TRBJ2-3 TRBV2 - TRBD2 TGTGCCAGCTCCGCCGGACTAGCAGGCTCCCATACGCAGTATTTT CASSAGLAGSHTQYF
TRBJ1-2 TRBV30 - TRBD1 TGTGCCTGGTCTGGACAGGGGTATGGCTACACCTTC CAWSGQGYGYTF
TRBJ1-5 TRBV5-6 - - TGTGCCAGCAGCTTGGCGGACTCCAATCAGCCCCAGCATTTT CASSLADSNQPQHF
TRBJ1-1 TRBV2 few - TGTGCCAGCAGTGGGGGCCCCTTGGGCACTGAAGCTTTCTTT CASSGGPLGTEAFF
TRBJ1-5 TRBV2 - TRBD1 TGTGCCAGCAGTGAAGACAGGGGGCTAAGGGATCAGCCCCAGCATTTT CASSEDRGLRDQPQHF
TRBJ2-1 TRBV11-2 - - TGTGCCAGCAGCTCGACCCGAGGTGACAGGGAGGCGCACAATGAGCAGTTCTTC CASSSTRGDREAHNEQFF
TRBJ1-2 TRBV29-1 - - TGCAGCGTTGAAGAGGGGCGCGCTAACTATGGCTACACCTTC CSVEEGRANYGYTF
TRBJ1-1 TRBV20-1 - - TGCGGGTCAGGGGACACTGAAGCTTTCTTT CGSGDTEAFF
TRBJ1-5 TRBV10-3 - - TGTGCCATCCAAGGGCAGGGAGGTCAGCCCCAGCATTTT CAIQGQGGQPQHF